This paragraph reports one T cell receptor (beta chain). Its matching antigen is unknown. In replicate PCRs of sorted subsets, about 200 ng DNA, about 30,000 T cell genomes, was used. Generated by immunoSEQ multiplex PCR, the TCRdb table keeps only in-frame clones and is missing some. Among some 200,000 clones, 66% were seen once, and the ten largest hold under 11%. This sample stems from a study of shared clonotypes between healthy human individuals. Study background: With ages of 18 to 49, the donors were two women and a few men. Findings and caveats of the study: Among four donors, around 5% of naive CD4 clonotypes were found in common.

V was cut by 4 bases and J by 0 bases, with 7 bases left in between. The CDR3 runs 13 residues. From germline, CDR1 is SGHVT and CDR2 SQSDAQ. This receptor was taken from a man aged 25 to 40 in good health. The sample taken for sequencing was memory CD4+ T cells sorted from blood. Subset of the sample: CD45RA-negative fraction. This chain uses TRBV7-4 with TRBJ2-7, with D unclear. The CDR3 region is CASSSPLSYEQYF. The CDR3, as DNA: TGTGCCAGCAGCTCGCCCCTCTCCTACGAGCAGTACTTC.